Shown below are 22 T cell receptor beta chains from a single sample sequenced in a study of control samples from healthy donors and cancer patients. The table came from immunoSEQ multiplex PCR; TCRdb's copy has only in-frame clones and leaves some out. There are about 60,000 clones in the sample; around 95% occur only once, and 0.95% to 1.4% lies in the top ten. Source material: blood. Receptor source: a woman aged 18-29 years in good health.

CDR3 in amino acids: CASSPQGGRYNEKLFF. CDR3 nucleotides: TGTGCCAGCAGCCCCCAAGGCGGACGGTATAATGAAAAACTGTTTTTT. The rearrangement links TRBV7-2 to TRBJ1-4, with D unresolved. This CDR3 has 16 amino acids. The germline V and J ends were trimmed by 5 bases and 4 bases, with 17 bases remaining between them. Per the germline V gene, CDR1 is SGHTA and CDR2 is FQGNSA.

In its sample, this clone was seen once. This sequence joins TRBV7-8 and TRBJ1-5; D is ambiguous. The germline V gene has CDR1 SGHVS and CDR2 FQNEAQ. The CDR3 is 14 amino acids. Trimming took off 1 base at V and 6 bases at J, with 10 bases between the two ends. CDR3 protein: CASSLGSGIQPQHF. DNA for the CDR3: TGTGCCAGCAGCTTAGGATCAGGAATTCAGCCCCAGCATTTT.

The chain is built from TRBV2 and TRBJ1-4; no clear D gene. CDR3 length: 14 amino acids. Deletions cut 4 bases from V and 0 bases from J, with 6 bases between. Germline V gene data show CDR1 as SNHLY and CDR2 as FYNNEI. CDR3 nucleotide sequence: TGTGCCAGCAGTGCCATAGCAACTAATGAAAAACTGTTTTTT. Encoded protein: CASSAIATNEKLFF.

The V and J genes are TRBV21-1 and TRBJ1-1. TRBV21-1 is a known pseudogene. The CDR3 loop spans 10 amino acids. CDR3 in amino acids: CASSRGEAFF. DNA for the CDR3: TGTGCCAGCAGCAGGGGGGAGGCTTTCTTT.

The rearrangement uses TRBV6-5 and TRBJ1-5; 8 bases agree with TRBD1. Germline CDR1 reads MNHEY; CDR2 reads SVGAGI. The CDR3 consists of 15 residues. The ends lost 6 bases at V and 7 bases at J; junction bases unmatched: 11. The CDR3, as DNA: TGTGCCAGCAGGGACAGGGACGGGTTCAACCAGCCCCAGCATTTT. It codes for CASRDRDGFNQPQHF.

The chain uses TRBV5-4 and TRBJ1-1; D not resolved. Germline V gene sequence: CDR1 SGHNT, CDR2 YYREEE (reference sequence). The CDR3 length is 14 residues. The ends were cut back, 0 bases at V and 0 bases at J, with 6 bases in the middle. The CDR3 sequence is CASSLALMNTEAFF. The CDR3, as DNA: TGTGCCAGCAGCTTGGCCCTTATGAACACTGAAGCTTTCTTT.

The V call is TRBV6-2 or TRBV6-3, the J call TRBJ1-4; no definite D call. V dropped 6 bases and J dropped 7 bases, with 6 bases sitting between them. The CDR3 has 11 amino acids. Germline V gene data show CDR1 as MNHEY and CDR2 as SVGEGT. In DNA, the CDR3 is TGTGCCAGCAGCCCGAGTGAAAAACTGTTTTTT. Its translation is CASSPSEKLFF.

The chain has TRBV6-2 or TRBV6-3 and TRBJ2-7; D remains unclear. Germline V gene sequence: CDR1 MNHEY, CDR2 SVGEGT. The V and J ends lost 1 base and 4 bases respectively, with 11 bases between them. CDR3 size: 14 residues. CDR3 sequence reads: CASSYFRENYEQYF. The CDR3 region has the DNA TGTGCCAGCAGTTACTTCAGAGAGAATTACGAGCAGTACTTC.

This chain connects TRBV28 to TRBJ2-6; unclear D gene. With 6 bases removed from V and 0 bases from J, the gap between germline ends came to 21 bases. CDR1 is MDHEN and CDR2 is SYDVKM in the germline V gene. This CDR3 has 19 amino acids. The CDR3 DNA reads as TGTGCCAGCAGCCCGACGGGCACGAAAATACCCTCTGGGGCCAACGTCCTGACTTTC. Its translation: CASSPTGTKIPSGANVLTF.

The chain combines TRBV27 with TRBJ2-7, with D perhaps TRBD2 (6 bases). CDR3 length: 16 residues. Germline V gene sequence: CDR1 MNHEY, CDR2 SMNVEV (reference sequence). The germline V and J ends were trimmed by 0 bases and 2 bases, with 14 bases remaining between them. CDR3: CASSLSMGGETYEQYF. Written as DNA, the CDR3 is TGTGCCAGCAGTTTATCGATGGGCGGGGAAACCTACGAGCAGTACTTC.

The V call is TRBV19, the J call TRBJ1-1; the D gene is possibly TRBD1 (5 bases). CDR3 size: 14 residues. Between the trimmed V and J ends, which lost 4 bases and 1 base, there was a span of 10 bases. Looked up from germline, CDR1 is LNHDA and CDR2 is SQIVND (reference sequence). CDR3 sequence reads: CASSTRTTNTEAFF. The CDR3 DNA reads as TGTGCCAGTAGTACCCGGACAACGAACACTGAAGCTTTCTTT. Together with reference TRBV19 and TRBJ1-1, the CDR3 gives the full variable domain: DGGITQSPKYLFRKEGQNVTLSCEQNLNHDAMYWYRQDPGQGLRLIYYSQIVNDFQKGDIAEGYSVSREKKESFPLTVTSAQKNPTAFYLCASSTRTTNTEAFFGQGTRLTVV.

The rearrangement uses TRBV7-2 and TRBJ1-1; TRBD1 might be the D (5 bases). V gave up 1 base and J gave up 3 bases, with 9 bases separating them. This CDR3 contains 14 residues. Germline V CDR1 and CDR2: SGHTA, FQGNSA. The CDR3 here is CASSLDRGDTEAFF. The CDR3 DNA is TGTGCCAGCAGCTTAGACCGGGGGGACACTGAAGCTTTCTTT.

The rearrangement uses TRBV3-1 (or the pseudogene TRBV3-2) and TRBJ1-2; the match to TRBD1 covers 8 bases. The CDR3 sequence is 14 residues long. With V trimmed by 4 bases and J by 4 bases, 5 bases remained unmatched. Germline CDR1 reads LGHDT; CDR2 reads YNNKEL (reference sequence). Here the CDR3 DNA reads TGTGCCAGCAGCCTCAGGGGGCTAGGCTATGGCTACACCTTC. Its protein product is CASSLRGLGYGYTF.

The CDR3 DNA is TGTGCCAGCAGTGTCCGGGGCGGGGACACCGGGGAGCTGTTTTTT. It translates to CASSVRGGDTGELFF. The J gene is TRBJ2-2, the V gene TRBV6-4; a weak D match, TRBD2 (6 bases). The CDR3 has 15 residues. The V end lost 4 bases, the J end lost 3 bases, and 12 bases lay between the germline ends. Per the germline V gene, CDR1 is MRHNA and CDR2 is SNTAGT.

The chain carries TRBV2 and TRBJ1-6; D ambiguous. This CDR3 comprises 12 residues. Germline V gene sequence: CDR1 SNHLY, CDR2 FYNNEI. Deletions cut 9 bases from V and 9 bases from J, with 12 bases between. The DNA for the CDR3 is TGTGCCAGTACGATAAAGGGTTCACCCCTCCACTTT. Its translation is CASTIKGSPLHF.

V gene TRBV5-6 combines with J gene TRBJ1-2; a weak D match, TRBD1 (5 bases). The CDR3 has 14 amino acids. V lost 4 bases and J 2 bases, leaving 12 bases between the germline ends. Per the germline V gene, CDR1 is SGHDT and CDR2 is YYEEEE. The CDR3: CASSHLEGNYGYTF. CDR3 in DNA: TGTGCCAGCAGCCACCTTGAGGGGAACTATGGCTACACCTTC.

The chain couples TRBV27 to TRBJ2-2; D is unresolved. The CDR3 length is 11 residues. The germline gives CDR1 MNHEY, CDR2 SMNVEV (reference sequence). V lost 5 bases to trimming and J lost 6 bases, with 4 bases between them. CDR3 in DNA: TGTGCCAGCAGTAGGGCCGGGGAGCTGTTTTTT. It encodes CASSRAGELFF.

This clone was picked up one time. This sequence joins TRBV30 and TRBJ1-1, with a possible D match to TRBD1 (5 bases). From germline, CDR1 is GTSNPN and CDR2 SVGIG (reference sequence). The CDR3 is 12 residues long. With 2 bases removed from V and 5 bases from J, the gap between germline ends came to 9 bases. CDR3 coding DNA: TGTGCCTGGAGTTGGGGGGGAACTGAAGCTTTCTTT. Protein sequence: CAWSWGGTEAFF.

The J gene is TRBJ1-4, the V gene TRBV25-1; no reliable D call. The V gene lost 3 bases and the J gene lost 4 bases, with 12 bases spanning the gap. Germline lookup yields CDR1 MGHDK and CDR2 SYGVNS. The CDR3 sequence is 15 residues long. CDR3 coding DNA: TGTGCCAGCAGTGATTTTACAGTTTATAATGAAAAACTGTTTTTT. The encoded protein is CASSDFTVYNEKLFF.

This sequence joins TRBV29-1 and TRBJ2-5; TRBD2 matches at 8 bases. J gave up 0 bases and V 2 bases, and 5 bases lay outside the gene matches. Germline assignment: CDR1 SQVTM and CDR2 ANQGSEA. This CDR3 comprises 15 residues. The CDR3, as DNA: TGCAGCGTTGAATGGACTAGCCAGTACCAAGAGACCCAGTACTTC. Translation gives CSVEWTSQYQETQYF.

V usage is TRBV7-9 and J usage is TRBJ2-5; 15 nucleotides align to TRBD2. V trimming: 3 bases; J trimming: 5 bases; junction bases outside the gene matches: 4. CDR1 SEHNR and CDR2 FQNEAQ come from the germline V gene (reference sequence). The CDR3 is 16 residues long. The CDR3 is CASSLAGLAGGETQYF. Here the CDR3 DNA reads TGTGCCAGCAGCTTGGCGGGACTAGCGGGGGGTGAGACCCAGTACTTC.

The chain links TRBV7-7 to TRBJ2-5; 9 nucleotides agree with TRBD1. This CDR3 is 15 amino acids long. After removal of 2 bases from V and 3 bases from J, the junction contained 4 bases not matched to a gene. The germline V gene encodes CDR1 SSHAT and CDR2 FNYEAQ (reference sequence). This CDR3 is CASSLWDRAEETQYF. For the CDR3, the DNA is TGTGCCAGCAGCTTATGGGACAGGGCTGAAGAGACCCAGTACTTC.